Below are 23 T cell receptor beta chains sequenced from a single sample in a study of T cell responses to AZD1222 COVID-19 vaccine. TCRdb's copy holds only in-frame clones and misses some; the assay was immunoSEQ multiplex PCR. The table has about 92,000 clones, 80% to 90% seen once. The material sequenced was peripheral blood, taken on day 0 of AZD1222 vaccination. These receptors were taken from an adult in good health.

This clone appeared once. This chain joins TRBV4-1 and TRBJ1-1, with D hard to call. Germline V CDR1 and CDR2: MGHRA, YSYEKL. The length of the CDR3 is 16 residues. V gave up 0 bases and J gave up 5 bases, with 16 bases separating them. The CDR3 sequence: CASSQDRLKGGTEAFF. In nucleotides, the CDR3 is TGCGCCAGCAGCCAAGATCGGCTCAAGGGAGGGACTGAAGCTTTCTTT.

The CDR3 DNA reads TGTGCCAGCAGTGAAATGTCTTCACCCCTCCACTTT. Amino acids: CASSEMSSPLHF. The gene calls are TRBV6-1 and TRBJ1-6; no firm D call. V was cut by 2 bases and J by 9 bases, with 5 bases left in between. This CDR3 is built from 12 residues. CDR1 is MNHNS and CDR2 is SASEGT in the germline V gene.

The rearrangement joins TRBV7-3 to TRBJ1-6; D remains ambiguous. CDR1 and CDR2 (germline): SGHTA, FQGTGA. The length of the CDR3 is 13 residues. Trimming took 5 bases from V and 7 from J, leaving 9 bases between them. The CDR3 region is CASSAGGNSPLHF. The CDR3 DNA is TGTGCCAGCAGCGCCGGAGGGAATTCACCCCTCCACTTT.

V is TRBV5-1 and J is TRBJ2-5; 10 nucleotides agree with TRBD1. The CDR3 covers 18 residues. Germline V gene sequence: CDR1 SGHRS, CDR2 YFSETQ. Trimming removed 0 bases from V and 5 bases from J; junction bases left unmatched: 13. This CDR3 is CASSLAPRTGGIHETQYF. CDR3 in DNA: TGCGCCAGCAGCTTGGCTCCCAGGACAGGGGGTATCCACGAGACCCAGTACTTC.

J is TRBJ1-4 and V is TRBV2, with no clear D. Germline assignment: CDR1 SNHLY and CDR2 FYNNEI. V lost 3 bases and J 1 base, leaving 9 bases between the germline ends. The CDR3 extends over 15 amino acids. The CDR3 sequence: CASSDVSRTNEKLFF. CDR3 coding DNA: TGTGCCAGCAGTGACGTATCCAGAACTAATGAAAAACTGTTTTTT.

The genes are TRBV7-2 and TRBJ1-5; 7 bases are a match to TRBD1. The J segment lost 3 bases and the V segment lost 4 bases, leaving 3 bases of the junction unmatched. There are 14 residues in the CDR3. Germline values: CDR1 SGHTA, CDR2 FQGNSA. The CDR3 sequence: CASSSGTVNQPQHF. CDR3 DNA sequence: TGTGCCAGCAGCTCGGGGACAGTCAATCAGCCCCAGCATTTT.

In DNA form, the CDR3 reads TGTGCCAGCAGCCTTGGCGGGAGGAGCACTGAAGCTTTCTTT. Translated, it gives CASSLGGRSTEAFF. This chain uses TRBV5-5 with TRBJ1-1; D is unresolved. CDR3 length equals 14 residues. Germline V lookup: CDR1 SGHKS, CDR2 YYEKEE (reference sequence). V gave up 4 bases and J gave up 4 bases, with 14 bases separating them.

The chain recombines TRBV5-1 with TRBJ2-1; 9 bases map to TRBD1. CDR1 and CDR2 (germline): SGHRS, YFSETQ. The V and J ends lost 4 bases and 7 bases, in that order; junction bases with no gene match: 6. CDR3 length: 14 amino acids. The CDR3 DNA reads as TGCGCCAGCAGCAGGGGACAGGGTGGAAATGAGCAGTTCTTC. It yields the protein CASSRGQGGNEQFF.

The chain employs TRBV11-2 and TRBJ1-3; the D is unclear. V was clipped by 5 bases and J by 0 bases, with 8 bases between them. The CDR3 spans 14 residues. The germline CDR1 and CDR2 sequences are SGHAT and FQNNGV. In DNA, the CDR3 is TGTGCCAGCAGCACCGAAGCCTCTGGAAACACCATATATTTT. The encoded protein is CASSTEASGNTIYF.

In regard to this clone: A junction end diverges from the germline sequence, so it may reflect a read error. V is TRBV7-7 and J is TRBJ2-3; D is ambiguous. Germline values: CDR1 SSHAT, CDR2 FNYEAQ (reference sequence). The CDR3 extends over 13 amino acids. The CDR3 spells CASSLVGADTQYF. CDR3 nucleotides: TGTGCTAGCAGCTTAGTTGGGGCAGATACGCAGTATTTT. The entire variable domain, with the rest obtained from reference TRBV7-7 and TRBJ2-3, is as follows: GAGVSQSPRYKVTKRGQDVTLRCDPISSHATLYWYQQALGQGPEFLTYFNYEAQPDKSGLPSDRFSAERPEGSISTLTIQRTEQRDSAMYRCASSLVGADTQYFGPGTRLTVL.

The chain has TRBV19 and TRBJ1-1; a possible D gene is TRBD1 (6 bases). CDR1 is LNHDA and CDR2 is SQIVND in the germline V gene (reference sequence). Trimming removed 5 bases at V and 1 base at J, with 8 bases between. The CDR3 spans 13 residues. CDR3 bases: TGTGCCAGTAGTTGGGGGCGGAACACTGAAGCTTTCTTT. This sequence encodes CASSWGRNTEAFF.

This clone was seen a single time. The V and J genes are TRBV5-6 and TRBJ1-1; 9 bases agree with TRBD1. CDR3 length equals 18 residues. V gave up 4 bases and J gave up 0 bases; unmatched junction bases: 13. From germline, CDR1 is SGHDT and CDR2 YYEEEE. The CDR3 spells CASSPGTGLMRLNTEAFF. The CDR3 nucleotides are TGTGCCAGCAGCCCAGGGACAGGGCTGATGAGACTGAACACTGAAGCTTTCTTT.

CDR3: CASSSATVPYEQYF. The CDR3 bases are TGTGCCAGCAGTTCAGCGACAGTCCCCTACGAGCAGTACTTC. The rearrangement links TRBV28 to TRBJ2-7, with a possible D match to TRBD1 (5 bases). There are 14 residues in the CDR3. V was clipped by 4 bases and J by 2 bases, with 12 bases between them. Germline V CDR1 and CDR2: MDHEN, SYDVKM. Drawing the rest from reference TRBV28 and TRBJ2-7, the complete variable domain is DVKVTQSSRYLVKRTGEKVFLECVQDMDHENMFWYRQDPGLGLRLIYFSYDVKMKEKGDIPEGYSVSREKKERFSLILESASTNQTSMYLCASSSATVPYEQYFGPGTRLTVT.

The genes are TRBV28 and TRBJ1-5; 7 bases match TRBD1. Germline lookup yields CDR1 MDHEN and CDR2 SYDVKM. Unmatched junction bases numbered 3, after V lost 1 base and J lost 6 bases. CDR3 size: 14 residues. The CDR3 protein is CASSLSNRGQPQHF. Written as DNA, the CDR3 is TGTGCCAGCAGTTTATCGAACAGGGGTCAGCCCCAGCATTTT. The variable domain in full, with the rest retrieved from reference TRBV28 and TRBJ1-5, is DVKVTQSSRYLVKRTGEKVFLECVQDMDHENMFWYRQDPGLGLRLIYFSYDVKMKEKGDIPEGYSVSREKKERFSLILESASTNQTSMYLCASSLSNRGQPQHFGDGTRLSIL.

CDR3 loop: CASSPPGQGANTGELFF. The CDR3 DNA is TGTGCCAGCAGCCCCCCTGGACAGGGGGCGAACACCGGGGAGCTGTTTTTT. The chain joins TRBV7-3 to TRBJ2-2; 10 nucleotides align to TRBD1. V lost 5 bases, J lost 0 bases, and 6 bases stayed unmatched. Germline assignment: CDR1 SGHTA and CDR2 FQGTGA. This CDR3 contains 17 residues. Supplemented by reference TRBV7-3 and TRBJ2-2, the full variable domain reads GAGVSQTPSNKVTEKGKYVELRCDPISGHTALYWYRQSLGQGPEFLIYFQGTGAADDSGLPNDRFFAVRPEGSVSTLKIQRTERGDSAVYLCASSPPGQGANTGELFFGEGSRLTVL.

This sequence joins TRBV19 and TRBJ2-7; D possibly matches TRBD1 or TRBD2 (5 bases each). CDR1 LNHDA and CDR2 SQIVND come from the germline V gene (reference sequence). The ends were cut back, 5 bases at V and 0 bases at J, with 11 bases in the middle. The CDR3 runs to 14 residues. CDR3 protein: CASSSGRHSYEQYF. Written as DNA, the CDR3 is TGTGCCAGTAGTTCGGGACGGCACTCCTACGAGCAGTACTTC.

V usage is TRBV2 and J usage is TRBJ1-2; no clear D gene. Germline-derived CDR1 and CDR2 are SNHLY and FYNNEI. This CDR3 has 14 amino acids. The V end was cut by 7 bases, the J end by 2 bases, with 14 bases between. CDR3 sequence reads: CASISRANNYGYTF. For the CDR3, the DNA is TGTGCCAGCATCTCACGGGCCAACAACTATGGCTACACCTTC.

This clone was counted once. The V and J genes are TRBV19 and TRBJ1-1; 9 nucleotides align to TRBD1. V was clipped by 8 bases and J by 5 bases; unmatched bases: 0. The CDR3 spans 11 residues. CDR1 is LNHDA, CDR2 SQIVND, per germline (reference sequence). In nucleotides, the CDR3 is TGTGCCAGTGGGACAGGGACTGAAGCTTTCTTT. Amino acids: CASGTGTEAFF.

The V call is TRBV12-3 or TRBV12-4, the J call TRBJ1-1; 7 bases agree with TRBD1. The trim removed 7 bases at V and 4 bases at J, leaving 6 bases unmatched. The CDR3 has 13 residues. CDR3 residues: CASTLTGFTEAFF. DNA for the CDR3: TGTGCCAGCACCCTGACAGGGTTCACTGAAGCTTTCTTT.

The chain recombines TRBV7-9 with TRBJ1-4; D not resolved. Per the germline V gene, CDR1 is SEHNR and CDR2 is FQNEAQ (reference sequence). This CDR3 has 14 amino acids. Trimming took off 1 base at V and 8 bases at J, with 11 bases between the two ends. The CDR3, as DNA: TGTGCCAGCAGCTTAGGGTTGGCGGACGAAAAACTGTTTTTT. Translating gives CASSLGLADEKLFF.

The rearrangement uses TRBV23-1 and TRBJ2-3; D might be TRBD1 (5 bases). TRBV23-1 is designated an ORF whose function remains uncertain. The CDR3 length is 15 residues. Trimming took off 2 bases at V and 0 bases at J, with 9 bases between the two ends. CDR3 sequence reads: CASSQTGASTDTQYF. The CDR3 DNA follows: TGCGCCAGCAGTCAAACTGGGGCTAGCACAGATACGCAGTATTTT.

The chain recombines TRBV5-1 with TRBJ1-1, with 7 nucleotides matching TRBD1. The CDR3 loop spans 16 amino acids. V dropped 0 bases and J dropped 2; count of bases not matched to a gene: 7. Per germline, CDR1 SGHRS and CDR2 YFSETQ. The chain's CDR3 is CASSLGWTGQNTEAFF. The CDR3 nucleotides are TGCGCCAGCAGCTTGGGATGGACAGGCCAAAACACTGAAGCTTTCTTT.

The chain uses TRBV6-1 and TRBJ1-5; TRBD1 matches 10 bases. The V segment lost 2 bases and the J segment 2 bases; nucleotides outside the gene matches: 3. The length of the CDR3 is 16 residues. Per germline, CDR1 MNHNS and CDR2 SASEGT. CDR3 coding DNA: TGTGCCAGCAGTGAATGGACAGGGGGTGGCAATCAGCCCCAGCATTTT. It translates to CASSEWTGGGNQPQHF.